These 7 T cell receptor beta chains share one sample of origin, sequenced in a study of cytomegalovirus exposure and HLA in healthy donors. With 60 Vbeta and 13 Jbeta primers, the PCR was carried out. The table came from immunoSEQ multiplex PCR; TCRdb's copy has only in-frame clones and leaves some out. This sample has fewer than 200,000 clones, with about 86% found just once. The specimen sequenced was PBMCs. The receptors originated from a woman aged 30 to 39 in good health and CMV-seronegative.

This sequence joins TRBV5-1 and TRBJ1-3; no firm D call. This CDR3 is built from 15 residues. The germline V gene has CDR1 SGHRS and CDR2 YFSETQ. V was shortened by 0 bases and J by 1 base, with 8 bases between the two germline ends. The CDR3 here is CASSLGGDSGNTIYF. The CDR3 bases are TGCGCCAGCAGCTTGGGAGGCGATTCTGGAAACACCATATATTTT.

This clone was detected once. This chain uses TRBV28 with TRBJ1-2, with 9 bases identical to TRBD1. Germline CDR1 is MDHEN and CDR2 is SYDVKM. The CDR3 has 13 amino acids. Trimming at V came to 8 bases and at J to 9 bases, leaving 10 bases not matched to a gene. CDR3 residues: CASAGQGKVRYTF. CDR3 in DNA: TGTGCCAGCGCGGGACAGGGAAAAGTTCGCTACACCTTC.

The chain combines TRBV7-6 with TRBJ1-4; TRBD1 might be the D (6 bases). The CDR3 loop spans 16 amino acids. CDR1 is SGHVS and CDR2 is FNYEAQ in the germline V gene. Trimming removed 2 bases at V and 6 bases at J, with 16 bases between. CDR3 nucleotides: TGTGCCAGCAGCTTAAACTACAGGGTTGGTGATGAAAAACTGTTTTTT. Residues: CASSLNYRVGDEKLFF.

The chain couples TRBV5-1 to TRBJ1-2, with unresolved D. The CDR3 runs to 14 residues. The germline CDR1 and CDR2 sequences are SGHRS and YFSETQ. V was clipped by 1 base and J by 6 bases, with 13 bases between them. CDR3 loop: CASSLYARGNGYTF. The CDR3 DNA reads TGCGCCAGCAGCTTGTACGCCCGGGGAAATGGCTACACCTTC.

This clone was recorded a few times. DNA for the CDR3: TGTGCCAGCAGTTCGGGGGGTGTGAAACTGTTTTTT. This sequence encodes CASSSGGVKLFF. The chain links TRBV28 to TRBJ1-4; a possible D gene is TRBD1 (5 bases). Trimming cost V 4 bases and J 11 bases, with 11 bases left between them. The V gene's germline CDR1 is MDHEN and CDR2 SYDVKM. The CDR3 has 12 amino acids.

J is TRBJ1-5 and V is TRBV28; no clear D gene. The CDR3 totals 16 residues. V shed 2 bases and J shed 0 bases, with 11 bases lying between them. Germline V gives CDR1 MDHEN, CDR2 SYDVKM. The CDR3 here is CASSLGRFYSNQPQHF. The CDR3 bases are TGTGCCAGCAGTTTAGGCAGATTTTATAGCAATCAGCCCCAGCATTTT.

The chain recombines TRBV27 with TRBJ2-7, with 7 nucleotides matching TRBD2. The V segment lost 3 bases and the J segment 6 bases; nucleotides outside the gene matches: 8. Looked up from germline, CDR1 is MNHEY and CDR2 is SMNVEV (reference sequence). CDR3 length: 14 residues. CDR3 sequence: CASSFRGRGVEQYF. The DNA for the CDR3 is TGTGCCAGCAGTTTCAGAGGGAGGGGCGTCGAGCAGTACTTC.